Listed below are T cell receptor beta chains from one sample, sequenced in a study of T cells after yellow fever vaccination. TCRdb passed the 5' RACE reads through MiXCR, listing each CDR3 protein once. The data hold 170,000 or so distinct CDR3 sequences, with approximately 6.2% observed a single time. The starting material was CD4+ T cells sorted from PBMCs, obtained on the day of the first yellow fever vaccination. These TCRs come from a man aged 18-30 years who received the YFV17D yellow fever vaccine. The CDR3 runs from the conserved cysteine through the conserved F or W. D genes are given only for firm matches. Expanded clones get a size class; other rows say once, few or many, or leave the size out.

V	D	J	size	DNA	CDR3
TRBV7-7	.	TRBJ2-1	many	TGTGCCAGCAGCTTATCTAAGCATGAGCAGTTCTTC	CASSLSKHEQFF
TRBV19	.	TRBJ2-1	many	TGTGCCAGTAGAGCCACCTTCGGTACCCCCTACAATGAGCAGTTCTTC	CASRATFGTPYNEQFF
TRBV24-1	.	TRBJ2-2	many	TGTGCCACCAGTGAAACCGGGACACCGAACACCGGGGAGCTGTTTTTT	CATSETGTPNTGELFF
TRBV29-1	.	TRBJ2-2	.	TGCAGCGTTGAAAGGGGCGGGTTAGTCACCGGGGAGCTGTTTTTT	CSVERGGLVTGELFF
TRBV24-1	.	TRBJ2-2	many	TGTGCCACCAGTGACACCACCGGGGAGCTGTTTTTT	CATSDTTGELFF
TRBV20-1	.	TRBJ1-2	.	TGCAGTGCTAAAGTCACCCTAGCCCATGGCTACACCTTC	CSAKVTLAHGYTF
TRBV10-3	TRBD1	TRBJ1-1	few	TGTGCCATCAGACCGGGACAGGGTATAGTCACTGAAGCTTTCTTT	CAIRPGQGIVTEAFF
TRBV5-1	.	TRBJ2-7	few	TGCGCCAGCAGCTACCAAAGCCCGACAGCCCAGTACTTC	CASSYQSPTAQYF
TRBV7-2	TRBD2	TRBJ2-5	many	TGTGCCAGCAGCTTAGGTCCGAGCGGGGCCCAAGAGACCCAGTACTTC	CASSLGPSGAQETQYF
TRBV12-3/TRBV12-4	TRBD2	TRBJ2-1	few	TGTGCCAGCAGGGAGCGGGGGGGCTCCAGTGAGCAGTTCTTC	CASRERGGSSEQFF
TRBV6-1	TRBD1	TRBJ2-1	few	TGTGCCAGCAGTCAGGGACAGTTCAATGAGCAGTTCTTC	CASSQGQFNEQFF
TRBV6-2/TRBV6-3	.	TRBJ2-1	many	TGTGCCACGGGGGAGAATGAGCAGTTCTTC	CATGENEQFF
TRBV24-1	.	TRBJ2-2	few	TGTGCCACCTCTAGCGAGAACACCGGGGAGCTGTTTTTT	CATSSENTGELFF
TRBV12-3/TRBV12-4	.	TRBJ2-5	.	TGTGCCTGCAGTTTAGCGCTCCTACGGGACACAAGGGCGGGAGAGACCCAGTACTTC	CACSLALLRDTRAGETQYF
TRBV15	TRBD1	TRBJ2-4	.	TGTGCCACCAGCAGGGGACAGGACCAAATTTGGATTCAGTACTTC	CATSRGQDQIWIQYF
TRBV29-1	.	TRBJ1-4	many	TGCAGCGTTGGTGTAGGGGGAGATGAAAAACTGTTTTTT	CSVGVGGDEKLFF
TRBV7-8	TRBD2	TRBJ2-7	many	TGTGCCAGCAGCTTCCCGGGACTAGCGGGGGGCAGGGAGTACTTC	CASSFPGLAGGREYF
TRBV10-3	.	TRBJ1-1	many	TGTGCCATCAGTGACTCTCAGAACACTGAAGCTTTCTTT	CAISDSQNTEAFF
TRBV4-3	TRBD2	TRBJ2-3	few	TGCGCCAGCAGCCTTCGGGGGGGCCCTGGAGATACGCAGTATTTT	CASSLRGGPGDTQYF
TRBV5-8	TRBD2	TRBJ2-3	.	TGTGCCAGCCCCTGGACGCGGGGGGGCCTGGGAGATACGCAGTATTTT	CASPWTRGGLGDTQYF
TRBV6-1	TRBD2	TRBJ2-2	few	TGTGCCAGCAGACCTCCCCGGGGACTAGCGGGGGGTACCGGGGAGCTGTTTTTT	CASRPPRGLAGGTGELFF
TRBV20-1	TRBD2	TRBJ2-7	many	TGCAGTGCTAGAGTAGGGCTAGCGGGGGCCTCAGGGTACGAGCAGTACTTC	CSARVGLAGASGYEQYF
TRBV5-6	.	TRBJ2-7	few	TGTGCCAGCAGCGCCAACTTAAACCGAGGCTCCGAGCAGTACTTC	CASSANLNRGSEQYF
TRBV12-3/TRBV12-4	TRBD2	TRBJ2-1	many	TGTGCCAGCAGTCCAGGCGGGACTAGCGCTCACAATGAGCAGTTCTTC	CASSPGGTSAHNEQFF
TRBV7-2	.	TRBJ2-7	few	TGTGCCAGCAGCTTAGCGGGGGGAGTATACGAGCAGTACTTC	CASSLAGGVYEQYF
TRBV7-6	TRBD1	TRBJ2-7	.	TGTGCCAGCAGCGGATACAGGGGCTACGAGCAGTACTTC	CASSGYRGYEQYF
TRBV12-3/TRBV12-4	.	TRBJ1-1	.	TGTGCCAGCAGTTTGCGGTCAGGGAGTGGCACTGAAGCTTTCTTT	CASSLRSGSGTEAFF
TRBV12-3/TRBV12-4	TRBD1	TRBJ2-6	many	TGTGCCAGCAGGGGGACAGACGGGGCCAACGTCCTGACTTTC	CASRGTDGANVLTF
TRBV5-1	TRBD1	TRBJ2-7	many	TGCGCCAGCAGCTCGGGTTGGGACAGGGGTGAGGAGCAGTACTTC	CASSSGWDRGEEQYF
TRBV28	.	TRBJ1-2	.	TGTGCCAGCAGGAGAGGCGGTGGCTATGGCTACACCTTC	CASRRGGGYGYTF
TRBV7-2	.	TRBJ1-2	.	TGTGCCAGCAGCCCCCAAACAGGGAGCTATGGCTACACCTTC	CASSPQTGSYGYTF
TRBV12-3/TRBV12-4	TRBD2	TRBJ2-3	.	TGTGCCAGCAGTTTATGGCGGGGGGCGACAGATACGCAGTATTTT	CASSLWRGATDTQYF
TRBV5-1	TRBD1	TRBJ2-7	few	TGCGCCAGCAGCTTGGAGGGGGCCCACTACGAGCAGTACTTC	CASSLEGAHYEQYF
TRBV27	.	TRBJ2-1	few	TGTGCCAGCACTCCAGGGGCATTTGGGCTCCCCCAGGCGACGCAGTTCTTC	CASTPGAFGLPQATQFF
TRBV5-4	TRBD1	TRBJ2-3	many	TGTGCCAGCAGCTTGGGACAGGGAAGGACAGATACGCAGTATTTT	CASSLGQGRTDTQYF
TRBV20-1	TRBD1	TRBJ2-7	many	TGCAGTGCTAGGTCGAGGCAGGGGGTTAACGAGCAGTACTTC	CSARSRQGVNEQYF
TRBV9	.	TRBJ2-1	many	TGTGCCAGCAGCGGTGGGGCTTATGGACACCAAACGAGCTCCTACAATGAGCAGTTCTTC	CASSGGAYGHQTSSYNEQFF
TRBV4-1	.	TRBJ1-6	many	TGCGCCAGCAGCCAAGAAGGCAGGGGCCTGGGTTCACCCCTCCACTTT	CASSQEGRGLGSPLHF
TRBV12-3/TRBV12-4	TRBD1	TRBJ2-6	many	TGTGCCAGCAGCTGGACAGGGGCTGGGGCCAACGTCCTGACTTTC	CASSWTGAGANVLTF
TRBV18	.	TRBJ2-5	many	TGTGCCAGCTCACCAGGGCGGAAACAAGAGACCCAGTACTTC	CASSPGRKQETQYF
TRBV5-5	.	TRBJ1-1	few	TGTGCCAGCAGCTTGGTCAGTACTGAAGCTTTCTTT	CASSLVSTEAFF
TRBV25-1	.	TRBJ2-5	many	TGTGCCAGCATCGCCCGGGTGGGGCTTTTGGCGACCCAGTACTTC	CASIARVGLLATQYF
TRBV6-2/TRBV6-3	TRBD2	TRBJ2-1	.	TGTGCCAGCAGACCTAATATAGGGGAGGGCTCCTACAATGAGCAGTTCTTC	CASRPNIGEGSYNEQFF
TRBV11-2	TRBD2	TRBJ2-5	.	TGTGCCAGCAGCTTAGAAGGTAGCGGGCCCTCGACGGCCCAGTACTTC	CASSLEGSGPSTAQYF
TRBV12-3/TRBV12-4	.	TRBJ2-4	few	TGTGCCAGCAGTTTATTAGCCAAAAACATTCAGTACTTC	CASSLLAKNIQYF
TRBV18	.	TRBJ2-5	few	TGTGCCAGCTCACCAATGACAGGTCAAGAGACCCAGTACTTC	CASSPMTGQETQYF
TRBV18	.	TRBJ1-5	few	TGTGCCAGCTCACCAACGGCAAGCAATCAGCCCCAGCATTTT	CASSPTASNQPQHF
TRBV30	.	TRBJ1-2	few	TGTGCCTGGAGTACCTACGGCGGGGTAACAGCCAACTATGGCTACACCTTC	CAWSTYGGVTANYGYTF
TRBV6-5	.	TRBJ2-7	many	TGTGCCAGCAGGGAGCGGCGGGGCGAGCAGTACTTC	CASRERRGEQYF
TRBV5-1	TRBD1	TRBJ2-7	many	TGCGCCAGCAGCTTGGCCCCATCGGGACAGGGGACCTACGAGCAGTACTTC	CASSLAPSGQGTYEQYF
TRBV20-1	.	TRBJ1-2	many	TGCAGTGCTAGTCCCCGTAACTATGGCTACACCTTC	CSASPRNYGYTF
TRBV20-1	.	TRBJ2-1	many	TGCAGTGCTAGTGAAGCTTTCGATGAGCAGTTCTTC	CSASEAFDEQFF
TRBV7-2	TRBD1	TRBJ1-2	many	TGTGCCAGCAGCATCCGACAGGGCTTGGACTATGGCTACACCTTC	CASSIRQGLDYGYTF
TRBV9	TRBD2	TRBJ2-1	.	TGTGCCAGCAGCGGGGGACTAGCGGGGGGTTCCAATGAGCAGTTCTTC	CASSGGLAGGSNEQFF
TRBV7-2	.	TRBJ1-5	.	TGTGCCAGCAGCACCCAGGAAAATCAGCCCCAGCATTTT	CASSTQENQPQHF
TRBV12-3/TRBV12-4	.	TRBJ1-2	few	TGTGCCAGCAGCCGGGGAGGGGACTATGGCTACACCTTC	CASSRGGDYGYTF
TRBV5-1	.	TRBJ2-3	many	TGCGCCAGCAGGGGCAGGCCGGGAGTAGATACGCAGTATTTT	CASRGRPGVDTQYF
TRBV11-2	TRBD2	TRBJ2-3	many	TGTGCCAGCAGTCAACCTCCCGGCGGCGGGGGGTACACAGATACGCAGTATTTT	CASSQPPGGGGYTDTQYF
TRBV29-1	TRBD2	TRBJ2-1	.	TGCAGTGCCGGGACTAGCGGCTACAATGAGCAGTTCTTC	CSAGTSGYNEQFF